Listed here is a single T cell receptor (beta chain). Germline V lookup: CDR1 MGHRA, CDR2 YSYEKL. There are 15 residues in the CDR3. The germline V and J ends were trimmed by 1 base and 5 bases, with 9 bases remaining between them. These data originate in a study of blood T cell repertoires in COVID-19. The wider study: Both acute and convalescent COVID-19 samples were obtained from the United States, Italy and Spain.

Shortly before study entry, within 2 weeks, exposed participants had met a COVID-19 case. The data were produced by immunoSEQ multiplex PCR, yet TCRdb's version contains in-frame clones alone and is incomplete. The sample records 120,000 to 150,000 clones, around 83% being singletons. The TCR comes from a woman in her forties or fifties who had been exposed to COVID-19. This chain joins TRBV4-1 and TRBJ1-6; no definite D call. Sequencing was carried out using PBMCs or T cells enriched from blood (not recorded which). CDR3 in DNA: TGCGCCAGCAGCCAAGTCCGGGATCATAATTCACCCCTCCACTTT. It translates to CASSQVRDHNSPLHF.